This T cell receptor (beta chain) was obtained from a study of low-dose radiotherapy and immunotherapy resistance in tumors. Time point: after trial treatment. Treatment reported: LDRT plus nivolumab, ipilimumab, low-dose cyclophosphamide and aspirin (RACIN trial). With a V-primer adapter and a constant-region primer, TCRs were amplified for roughly 21 PCR cycles. Via MiXCR, TCRdb re-called the reads, giving one row per CDR3 protein. The sample lists 50,000 or so distinct CDR3 sequences, around 33% seen once, with around 8% in the top ten. This clonotype was detected many times. Sequenced here: PBMCs, sampled after low-dose radiotherapy plus immunotherapy. The sequence came from a male donor with rectosigmoid adenocarcinoma.

CDR3 in amino acids: CASSLGGAPYEQYF. CDR3 DNA: TGTGCCAGCAGTTTGGGGGGCGCCCCCTACGAGCAGTACTTC. The rearrangement links TRBV28 to TRBJ2-7; D is tentatively TRBD1 or TRBD2 (6 bases each). Trimming pared 3 bases from V and 2 bases from J, leaving 11 bases between. Germline lookup yields CDR1 MDHEN and CDR2 SYDVKM. This CDR3 is built from 14 residues.